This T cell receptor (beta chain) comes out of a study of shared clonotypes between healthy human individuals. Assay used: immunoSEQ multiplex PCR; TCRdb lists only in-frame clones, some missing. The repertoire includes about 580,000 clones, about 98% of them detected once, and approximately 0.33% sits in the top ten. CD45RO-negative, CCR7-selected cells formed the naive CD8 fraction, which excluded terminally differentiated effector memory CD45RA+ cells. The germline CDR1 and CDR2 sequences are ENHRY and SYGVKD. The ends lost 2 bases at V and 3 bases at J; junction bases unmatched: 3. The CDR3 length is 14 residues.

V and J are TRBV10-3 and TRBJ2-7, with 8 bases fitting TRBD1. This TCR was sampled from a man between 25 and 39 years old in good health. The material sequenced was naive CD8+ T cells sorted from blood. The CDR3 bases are TGTGCCATCAGTGAGGGGGACAGGTACTACGAGCAGTACTTC. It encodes CAISEGDRYYEQYF.